The clone carrying this TCR beta chain has just a few counts. Its antigen is undetermined. Those patients with uncontrolled infection, other autoimmune disease, pregnancy or lactation were excluded. Trimming stripped 5 bases from V and 9 bases from J, with 14 bases between. This CDR3 region has 13 residues. The V gene's germline CDR1 is LNHDA and CDR2 SQIVND (reference sequence). Researchers amplified the TCR beta CDR3 regions from RNA transcripts. HTBI primers were the set used in a first-round RT-PCR of the TCR CDR3. A single record per CDR3 protein comes from TCRdb applying MiXCR to the multiplex PCR reads. In the table there are some 440,000 distinct CDR3 sequences, 15% to 19% of which are singletons. This entry comes from a study of T cells in Graves' hyperthyroidism and ophthalmopathy. Study information: Upon initial diagnosis and before any treatment, peripheral blood was collected.

Study-wide results and caveats: Expanded thyroid clonotypes (above 0.001) were mostly also found in blood.

This receptor was identified in a woman under 30 with Graves' hyperthyroidism. Sequencing was performed on blood. The chain carries TRBV19 and TRBJ2-1; the D gene is possibly TRBD1 (7 bases). The CDR3 reads CASSSQGGTEQFF. The CDR3, as DNA: TGTGCCAGTAGTTCCCAGGGGGGCACTGAGCAGTTCTTC.